Following are 27 T cell receptor beta chains from one sample sequenced in a study of Graves' ophthalmopathy and Graves' hyperthyroidism. Using RNA transcripts, the TCR beta CDR3 regions were amplified. Investigators did first-round RT-PCR with HTBI primers, then second-round multiplex PCR. TCRdb re-called the multiplex PCR reads through MiXCR, storing one row per CDR3 protein. This table has a few hundred thousand distinct CDR3 sequences, roughly 15% appearing once. Sequenced sample: peripheral blood. These receptors were obtained from a woman younger than 35 with stable Graves' hyperthyroidism.

This clonotype was observed a few times. The chain is built from TRBV24-1 and TRBJ2-5; D remains unclear. Trimming left V 2 bases short and J 0 bases short, with 12 bases between. The CDR3 loop spans 16 amino acids. The germline CDR1 and CDR2 sequences are KGHDR and SFDVKD. The CDR3 DNA reads as TGTGCCACCAGTGATTCCACTAACTGGGACCAAGAGACCCAGTACTTC. It codes for CATSDSTNWDQETQYF.

In this sample, this clonotype turned up a few times. This chain joins TRBV7-2 and TRBJ1-1, with D unclear. Germline lookup yields CDR1 SGHTA and CDR2 FQGNSA. The V and J ends lost 1 base and 11 bases respectively, with 17 bases between them. CDR3 size: 14 residues. The CDR3 is CASSLENGGGDAFF. Written as DNA, the CDR3 is TGTGCCAGCAGCTTAGAGAACGGAGGAGGTGATGCTTTCTTT.

The J gene is TRBJ1-5, the V gene TRBV7-9; D ambiguous. The CDR3 totals 12 residues. The V gene's germline CDR1 is SEHNR and CDR2 FQNEAQ (reference sequence). V was trimmed by 3 bases and J by 7 bases, leaving 7 bases between them. As DNA, the CDR3 is TGTGCCAGCAGCTTTGACCGCCAGCCCCAGCATTTT. Residues: CASSFDRQPQHF.

Remarks on this clonotype: Mismatch with germline at one junction end may stem from a read error. V gene TRBV7-8 combines with J gene TRBJ2-5; a weak D match, TRBD1 (5 bases). Germline V gene data show CDR1 as SGHVS and CDR2 as FQNEAQ. There are 14 residues in the CDR3. CDR3 in amino acids: CAISSRQTQETQYF. The CDR3, as DNA: TGTGCCATCAGCTCTCGACAGACCCAAGAGACCCAGTACTTC.

The sample holds many counts of this clonotype. The genes are TRBV6-2 or TRBV6-3 and TRBJ2-5; 8 bases match TRBD2. J lost 5 bases, V lost 2 bases, and 7 bases had no gene match. Per the germline V gene, CDR1 is MNHEY and CDR2 is SVGEGT. The CDR3 totals 15 residues. Here the CDR3 reads CASSYRAGGIETQYF. The CDR3 DNA follows: TGTGCCAGCAGTTACCGGGCGGGGGGCATCGAGACCCAGTACTTC.

This clonotype showed up many times. This chain links TRBV6-1 with TRBJ1-5, with TRBD1 matching 9 bases. Germline CDR1 is MNHNS and CDR2 is SASEGT. Germline trimming cut 4 bases from V and 2 bases from J; bases unmatched to any gene: 3. This CDR3 comprises 15 residues. CDR3: CASSADRGRNQPQHF. In nucleotides, the CDR3 is TGTGCCAGCAGTGCGGACAGGGGTCGCAATCAGCCCCAGCATTTT.

A word on this clonotype: A junction end diverges from the germline sequence, so it may reflect a read error. This sequence joins TRBV27 and TRBJ2-2; possible D gene TRBD2, 5 bases. CDR1 is MNHEY and CDR2 is SMNVEV in the germline V gene (reference sequence). The CDR3 covers 13 residues. In DNA form, the CDR3 reads TGTGCCAGCAGTTCAGCGAACACCGGGGAGCTGCTTTTT. It yields the protein CASSSANTGELLF.

This clonotype was recorded many times. The chain has TRBV2 and TRBJ1-5; the D gene is possibly TRBD1 (6 bases). The germline V gene has CDR1 SNHLY and CDR2 FYNNEI. The CDR3 is 14 residues long. V lost 5 bases, J lost 6 bases, and 14 bases lay in between. CDR3 DNA: TGTGCCAGCAGTAATACAGGGTCTGCTCAGCCCCAGCATTTT. Translated: CASSNTGSAQPQHF.

This clonotype has a count of ten or more. The chain employs TRBV29-1 and TRBJ1-1; TRBD1 matches 8 bases. V shed 0 bases, J shed 1 base, and the junction held 1 base outside the gene matches. The V gene's germline CDR1 is SQVTM and CDR2 ANQGSEA. The CDR3 sequence is 14 residues long. The CDR3 reads CSVEDGQGNTEAFF. The CDR3 DNA reads as TGCAGCGTTGAAGATGGACAGGGGAACACTGAAGCTTTCTTT.

The J gene is TRBJ1-2, the V gene TRBV18, with 7 bases that match TRBD1. J was trimmed by 4 bases and V by 0 bases; bases with no gene match: 2. Germline V gene sequence: CDR1 KGHSH, CDR2 LQKENI. CDR3 size: 14 residues. CDR3 DNA sequence: TGTGCCAGCTCACCACCGGGACAGCTCTATGGCTACACCTTC. It codes for CASSPPGQLYGYTF.

This clonotype was counted ten times or more. This chain links TRBV24-1 with TRBJ2-5; D is possibly TRBD1 (5 bases). V was clipped by 2 bases and J by 5 bases, with 14 bases between them. CDR3 length: 15 residues. The V gene's germline CDR1 is KGHDR and CDR2 SFDVKD. The CDR3 nucleotides are TGTGCCACCAGTGATTCGGCCAGGGAAACCGAGACCCAGTACTTC. Its protein is CATSDSARETETQYF.

The chain recombines TRBV2 with TRBJ2-5, with 7 bases aligning to TRBD2. Per germline, CDR1 SNHLY and CDR2 FYNNEI. Trimming took 6 bases from V and 5 from J; bases not matched to a gene: 6. The CDR3 contains 13 residues. CDR3 coding DNA: TGTGCCAGCAGCGGGGACTATGGGGAGACCCAGTACTTC. Protein: CASSGDYGETQYF.

Concerning this clonotype itself: The junction differs from germline at one of its ends, possibly a read error. This chain links TRBV6-1 with TRBJ2-4, with 12 bases identical to TRBD1. Looked up from germline, CDR1 is MNHNS and CDR2 is SASEGT. CDR3 size: 15 residues. Here the CDR3 DNA reads TGTGCCAGCAGTCCCGGGACAGGGGGCGCGGACATTAAGTACTTC. This sequence encodes CASSPGTGGADIKYF.

This clonotype has at least ten counts. This chain uses TRBV29-1 with TRBJ1-2; no clear D gene. V lost 7 bases, J lost 5 bases, and 17 bases lay in between. The CDR3 runs to 13 residues. Germline V CDR1 and CDR2: SQVTM, ANQGSEA. The CDR3 here is CSALTRLGYGYTF. The CDR3, as DNA: TGCAGCGCTCTGACCCGACTCGGGTATGGCTACACCTTC. Full variable domain (outside the CDR3, taken from reference TRBV29-1 and TRBJ1-2): SAVISQKPSRDICQRGTSLTIQCQVDSQVTMMFWYRQQPGQSLTLIATANQGSEATYESGFVIDKFPISRPNLTFSTLTVSNMSPEDSSIYLCSALTRLGYGYTFGSGTRLTVV.

At least ten counts were recorded for this clonotype. The chain employs TRBV7-6 and TRBJ2-7; TRBD2 aligns across 8 bases. The CDR3 extends over 15 amino acids. Per the germline V gene, CDR1 is SGHVS and CDR2 is FNYEAQ. The trim removed 2 bases at V and 6 bases at J, leaving 9 bases unmatched. The CDR3 loop reads CASSLSASGSREQYF. The CDR3 nucleotides are TGTGCCAGCAGCTTAAGCGCTAGCGGGTCTCGCGAGCAGTACTTC.

This clonotype was observed at least ten times. The V gene is TRBV12-5, the J gene TRBJ1-1, with D unresolved. Germline V gene lookup returns CDR1 LGHNT and CDR2 FRNRAP. This CDR3 is built from 14 residues. V was cut by 0 bases and J by 3 bases, with 8 bases left in between. This CDR3 is CASGLVRQYTEAFF. The CDR3 nucleotides are TGTGCTAGTGGTTTGGTACGGCAGTACACTGAAGCTTTCTTT.

Regarding this clonotype: A read error may explain this, as a much larger clone is one base away. The chain combines TRBV5-1 with TRBJ1-1; 8 nucleotides agree with TRBD1. Germline V gene sequence: CDR1 SGHRS, CDR2 YFSETQ. The CDR3 loop spans 15 amino acids. The CDR3 is CAISKQGARNTEAFF. The CDR3 bases are TGCGCCATCAGCAAGCAGGGGGCCCGGAACACTGAAGCTTTCTTT. The full variable domain, its missing parts supplied by reference TRBV5-1 and TRBJ1-1, is KAGVTQTPRYLIKTRGQQVTLSCSPISGHRSVSWYQQTPGQGLQFLFEYFSETQRNKGNFPGRFSGRQFSNSRSEMNVSTLELGDSALYLCAISKQGARNTEAFFGQGTRLTVV.

This clonotype was detected many times. The CDR3 DNA follows: TGTGCCAGTAGTATCTTAGGCGCAGGATCCTACGAGCAGTACTTC. Its translation is CASSILGAGSYEQYF. The V call is TRBV19, the J call TRBJ2-7; D remains unclear. V was trimmed by 3 bases and J by 1 base, leaving 13 bases between them. CDR1 and CDR2 from the germline V gene are LNHDA and SQIVND (reference sequence). This CDR3 has 15 residues.

In its sample, this clonotype was seen many times. J is TRBJ2-5 and V is TRBV11-2, with TRBD2 matching 10 bases. The CDR3 consists of 15 residues. Germline trimming cut 4 bases from V and 3 bases from J; bases unmatched to any gene: 5. Germline V lookup: CDR1 SGHAT, CDR2 FQNNGV. CDR3 nucleotide sequence: TGTGCCAGCAGCTCAGGACTAGCGGTGGAAGAGACCCAGTACTTC. Encoded protein: CASSSGLAVEETQYF. The full variable domain, completed using reference TRBV11-2 and TRBJ2-5, is EAGVAQSPRYKIIEKRQSVAFWCNPISGHATLYWYQQILGQGPKLLIQFQNNGVVDDSQLPKDRFSAERLKGVDSTLKIQPAKLEDSAVYLCASSSGLAVEETQYFGPGTRLLVL.

In its sample, this clonotype was seen many times. The chain is built from TRBV12-3 or TRBV12-4 and TRBJ1-1, with a tentative D call TRBD1 (5 bases). The CDR3 runs to 12 residues. V lost 6 bases, J lost 10 bases, and 15 bases lay in between. This chain's CDR3 is CASSPQGAVAFF. The DNA for the CDR3 is TGTGCCAGCAGCCCCCAGGGCGCGGTAGCTTTCTTT.

The genes are TRBV29-1 and TRBJ1-1; D remains unclear. CDR1 is SQVTM, CDR2 ANQGSEA, per germline. Trimming removed 4 bases from V and 8 bases from J, with 11 bases in between. There are 11 residues in the CDR3. The CDR3 is CSVVASLEAFF. The CDR3 nucleotides read TGCAGCGTTGTGGCCTCCTTGGAAGCTTTCTTT.

This clonotype was seen many times. The V call is TRBV19, the J call TRBJ1-2; 7 bases agree with TRBD1. The CDR3 covers 16 residues. Germline assignment: CDR1 LNHDA and CDR2 SQIVND (reference sequence). V shed 1 base, J shed 4 bases, and the junction held 9 bases outside the gene matches. The CDR3 DNA reads as TGTGCCAGTAGTATAGCGACAGGGTTCCATTCCTATGGCTACACCTTC. It yields the protein CASSIATGFHSYGYTF.

This clonotype was observed a few times. V gene TRBV7-9 combines with J gene TRBJ1-2; no firm D call. The CDR3 length is 14 residues. Germline CDR1 SEHNR, CDR2 FQNEAQ (reference sequence). V was shortened by 0 bases and J by 8 bases, with 13 bases between the two germline ends. DNA for the CDR3: TGTGCCAGCAGCTTAGCCCCCGGGGTGGAGGGCTACACCTTC. Amino acid sequence: CASSLAPGVEGYTF.

The chain joins TRBV29-1 to TRBJ1-1; D unclear. V was clipped by 4 bases and J by 0 bases, with 6 bases between them. CDR1 SQVTM and CDR2 ANQGSEA come from the germline V gene. CDR3 length: 12 residues. CDR3 coding DNA: TGCAGCGTTGTAGATATGAACACTGAAGCTTTCTTT. Translation gives CSVVDMNTEAFF.

The rearrangement joins TRBV6-1 to TRBJ2-5; 8 bases map to TRBD1. The V gene's germline CDR1 is MNHNS and CDR2 SASEGT. Trimming cost V 6 bases and J 2 bases; bases outside gene matches: 8. This CDR3 spans 15 amino acids. The CDR3 loop reads CASRGTRGLQETQYF. CDR3 DNA: TGTGCCAGCAGAGGTACCAGGGGGCTACAAGAGACCCAGTACTTC.

The sample holds many counts of this clonotype. The J gene is TRBJ1-2, the V gene TRBV28, with 9 bases identical to TRBD1. The CDR3 is 12 amino acids. V shed 6 bases, J shed 14 bases, and the junction held 10 bases outside the gene matches. Germline assignment: CDR1 MDHEN and CDR2 SYDVKM. CDR3 sequence (DNA): TGTGCCAGCAGCCACGGGACAGGGAGTAGGACCTTC. Protein product: CASSHGTGSRTF.

This clonotype was recorded at least ten times. The V and J genes are TRBV7-9 and TRBJ1-2; a weak D match, TRBD1 (6 bases). This CDR3 has 13 residues. In germline, CDR1 is SEHNR, CDR2 FQNEAQ (reference sequence). Trimming left V 2 bases short and J 7 bases short, with 11 bases between. The CDR3 DNA sequence: TGTGCCAGCAGCTTACCAGGGGTGGCTGGCTACACCTTC. Encoded protein: CASSLPGVAGYTF. The variable domain in full, with the rest retrieved from reference TRBV7-9 and TRBJ1-2, is DTGVSQNPRHKITKRGQNVTFRCDPISEHNRLYWYRQTLGQGPEFLTYFQNEAQLEKSRLLSDRFSAERPKGSFSTLEIQRTEQGDSAMYLCASSLPGVAGYTFGSGTRLTVV.